The clone carrying this TCR beta chain was observed a few times. Antigen unknown. The data were taken from a study of cytomegalovirus exposure and HLA in healthy donors. Notes on the study in general: An assumption of roughly uniform sequencing depth across donors underlay the presence/absence analyses. Per a prior analysis, the majority of TCR beta V segments were productive roughly 87% or roughly 30% of the time.

Vbeta (60) and Jbeta (13) primers were used in the PCR. The assay was immunoSEQ multiplex PCR, and TCRdb's table has in-frame clones only and misses some. The sample lists 110,000 or so clones, roughly 70% seen once, with under 1.5% in the top ten. Germline lookup yields CDR1 WSHSY and CDR2 SAAADI. The J segment lost 5 bases and the V segment lost 8 bases, leaving 9 bases of the junction unmatched. There are 14 residues in the CDR3. The source is a man aged 40-49 years in good health and CMV-seronegative. V is TRBV10-2 and J is TRBJ2-1; TRBD2 aligns across 7 bases. Sequenced input: PBMCs. The CDR3 spells CASLDGGGHNEQFF. Written as DNA, the CDR3 is TGCGCCAGCCTGGACGGGGGAGGGCACAATGAGCAGTTCTTC.